A selection of T cell receptor beta chains follows, all from one sample in a study of T cell changes during pregnancy in multiple sclerosis. Repertoires were generated with immunoSEQ multiplex PCR, while TCRdb's copy carries only in-frame clones and drops some. The sample records some 36,000 clones, approximately 89% being singletons. Source: CD4+ T cells from peripheral blood mononuclear cells, taken in the second trimester of pregnancy. These receptors originate from a female donor in good health, enrolled as a control in a pregnancy study. CDR3s include the opening cysteine and the closing phenylalanine or tryptophan. D genes are given only for firm matches. For some rows the clone size is stated as once, few or many, or as a class when expanded; others skip it.

J gene | V gene | clone size | D gene | CDR3 protein | CDR3 DNA
TRBJ1-5 | TRBV4-2 | once | NA | CASSQDGAGPQPQHF | TGTGCCAGCAGCCAAGATGGGGCCGGCCCTCAGCCCCAGCATTTT
TRBJ1-2 | TRBV2 | NA | TRBD1 | CASSPPGQGTGYTF | TGTGCCAGCAGTCCACCGGGACAGGGGACCGGCTACACCTTC
TRBJ2-5 | TRBV12-5 | NA | NA | CASGFPPGTKSSQETQYF | TGTGCTAGTGGTTTCCCCCCCGGGACAAAATCCTCCCAAGAGACCCAGTACTTC
TRBJ1-2 | TRBV12-2 | NA | NA | CASRLTRDKGPAPYGYTF | TGTGCAAGTCGCTTAACGCGCGATAAGGGGCCAGCACCATATGGCTACACCTTC
TRBJ1-1 | TRBV7-2 | NA | NA | CASSPAGGLNTEAFF | TGTGCCAGCAGCCCAGCGGGGGGATTGAACACTGAAGCTTTCTTT
TRBJ1-1 | TRBV4-2 | NA | TRBD1 | CASSGRDRSEAFF | TGTGCCAGCAGTGGCAGGGACAGGAGTGAAGCTTTCTTT
TRBJ2-2 | TRBV30 | NA | NA | CAWSEQPRTGELFF | TGTGCCTGGAGTGAACAGCCAAGGACCGGGGAGCTGTTTTTT
TRBJ2-7 | TRBV5-6 | NA | TRBD1 | CASSRPGTGKASYEQYF | TGTGCCAGCAGCCGTCCCGGGACAGGGAAGGCGTCCTACGAGCAGTACTTC
TRBJ1-2 | TRBV6-1 | NA | NA | CASSEARFQGSGYTF | TGTGCCAGCAGTGAAGCGCGTTTCCAGGGGTCCGGCTACACCTTC
TRBJ2-5 | TRBV10-3 | NA | NA | CASGEETQYF | TGTGCCTCCGGGGAAGAGACCCAGTACTTC
TRBJ2-7 | TRBV11-2 | NA | NA | CASSFRTDYEQYF | TGTGCCAGCAGCTTTCGGACAGACTACGAGCAGTACTTC
TRBJ2-3 | TRBV5-4 | NA | TRBD2 | CASHLAGSTKSTDTQYF | TGTGCCAGCCACCTAGCGGGCTCCACAAAAAGCACAGATACGCAGTATTTT
TRBJ2-3 | TRBV7-3 | NA | NA | CASSFAGGTDTQYF | TGTGCCAGCTCCTTTGCCGGGGGCACAGATACGCAGTATTTT
TRBJ1-2 | TRBV19 | NA | NA | CATQFSRFARGGAYGYTF | TGTGCCACCCAGTTTTCCCGCTTTGCCCGCGGGGGGGCCTATGGCTACACCTTC
TRBJ1-5 | TRBV5-6 | NA | TRBD1 | CASSRGTGAYNQPQHF | TGTGCCAGCAGCCGCGGGACAGGGGCCTATAATCAGCCCCAGCATTTT
TRBJ2-2 | TRBV19 | NA | NA | CATKPRGSNTGELFF | TGTGCCACCAAGCCCCGGGGTTCGAACACCGGGGAGCTGTTTTTT
TRBJ1-2 | TRBV28 | NA | NA | CASSLLDMNGYTF | TGTGCCAGCAGTTTACTCGACATGAATGGCTACACCTTC